A single T cell receptor beta chain is shown here with its context. Its antigen remains undetermined. No base-level quality is on record; no much larger clone is a single base apart. The data derive from a study of chemoradiotherapy in HPV16-positive cancers (dated by TCRdb to between 2021 and 2024). Some background on the complete study: Candidate HPV-specific T-cell clones and common TCR motifs were defined through functional T-cell assays on cells from a couple of HPV16-positive patients. The study asked whether T-cell immunity against the HPV oncoproteins E6 and E7 changes during chemoradiotherapy and whether it affects survival. TCR repertoires from roughly 87 patients with HPV-related cancers were then used to track the candidate HPV-specific TCRs and motifs.

Results and caveats for the whole study, not just this receptor: Among HPV16-positive patients, expansion of HPV-responsive T cells during chemoradiotherapy was associated with better recurrence-free survival. The functional definition of HPV-specific T cells came from only a couple of HPV16-positive patients, and the survival association was reported for HPV16-positive patients. Expansion of candidate HPV-specific clones and E7-related TCR motifs was observed in the tumor microenvironment during treatment, whereas no such expansion was observed for non-HPV-specific T cells.

Repertoires were sampled multiple times during chemoradiotherapy, which allowed clonal expansion in the tumor microenvironment to be followed. Preparation of the library involved the immunoSEQ multiplex PCR assay. Here the immuneACCESS table is served through TCRdb, limited to in-frame sequences with V and J called. Missing clones are a known gap in these copies; in checked studies unresolved V genes cover under half, and the rest lacks a known reason. This sample is represented by under 40,000 clones; around 89% of them were singletons. Clones ranked in the top ten supply more than 3% of the sample. CDR1 and CDR2 are read off the germline V gene (reference sequence) as MNHNY and SVGAGI. From the cysteine up to the phenylalanine, the CDR3 has a length of 14 residues. Here the CDR3 DNA is all that survives: 42 bases in frame from base 1. The germline ends are 11 bases apart after V is trimmed by 2 bases and J by 9 bases.

This chain is built from TRBV6-6 and TRBJ1-6; possibly the D gene is TRBD1, per 5 matching bases. This receptor was identified in a human donor with HPV-associated anogenital cancer. The sample was blood, taken from a patient who underwent chemoradiotherapy. The CDR3 amino acid sequence is: CASSYAQGSSPLHF. The bases are TGTGCCAGCAGTTACGCCCAGGGTAGTTCACCCCTCCACTTT.